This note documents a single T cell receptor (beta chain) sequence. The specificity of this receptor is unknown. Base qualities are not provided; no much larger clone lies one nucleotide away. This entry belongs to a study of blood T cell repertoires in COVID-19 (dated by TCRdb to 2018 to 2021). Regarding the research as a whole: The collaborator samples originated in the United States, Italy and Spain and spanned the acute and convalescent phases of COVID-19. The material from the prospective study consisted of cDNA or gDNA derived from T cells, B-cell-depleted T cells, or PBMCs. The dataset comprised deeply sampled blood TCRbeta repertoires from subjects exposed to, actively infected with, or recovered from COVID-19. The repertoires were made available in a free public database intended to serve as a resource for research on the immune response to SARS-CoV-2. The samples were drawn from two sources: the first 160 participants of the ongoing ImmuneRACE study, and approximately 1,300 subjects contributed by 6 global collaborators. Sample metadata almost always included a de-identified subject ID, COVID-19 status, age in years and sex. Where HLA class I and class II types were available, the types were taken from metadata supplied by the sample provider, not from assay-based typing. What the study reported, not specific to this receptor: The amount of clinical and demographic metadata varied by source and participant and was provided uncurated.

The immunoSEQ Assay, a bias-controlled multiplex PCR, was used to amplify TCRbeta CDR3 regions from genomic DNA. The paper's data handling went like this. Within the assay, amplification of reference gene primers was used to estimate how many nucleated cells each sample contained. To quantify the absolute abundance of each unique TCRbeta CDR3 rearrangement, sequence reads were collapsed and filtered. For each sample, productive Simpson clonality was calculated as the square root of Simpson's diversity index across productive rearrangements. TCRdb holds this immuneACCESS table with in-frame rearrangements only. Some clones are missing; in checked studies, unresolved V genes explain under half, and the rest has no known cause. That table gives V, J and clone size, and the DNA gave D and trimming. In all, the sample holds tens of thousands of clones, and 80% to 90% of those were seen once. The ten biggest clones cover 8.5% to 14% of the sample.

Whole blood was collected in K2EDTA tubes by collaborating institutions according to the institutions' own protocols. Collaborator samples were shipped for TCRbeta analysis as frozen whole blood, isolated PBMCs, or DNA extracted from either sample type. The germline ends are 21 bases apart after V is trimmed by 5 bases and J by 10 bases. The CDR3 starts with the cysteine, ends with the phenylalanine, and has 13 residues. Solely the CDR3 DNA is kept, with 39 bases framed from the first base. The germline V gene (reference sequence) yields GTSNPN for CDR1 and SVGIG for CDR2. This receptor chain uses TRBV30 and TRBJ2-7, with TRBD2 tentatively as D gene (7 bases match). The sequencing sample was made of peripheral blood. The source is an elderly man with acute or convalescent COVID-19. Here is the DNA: TGTGCCTGGGAAAGGGAGGGACATAGTTCTCAGTACTTC. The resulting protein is CAWEREGHSSQYF.